Sequencing of this T cell receptor (beta chain) was carried out in a study of OX40 agonist ivuxolimab in advanced cancers. Study results and limitations: Researchers did not establish what antigens the expanded peripheral T cells target. In general, CD8+ T cells held more expanded clones than CD4+ did, on average.

The V gene's germline CDR1 is SGDLS and CDR2 YYNGEE. V was pared by 0 bases and J by 4 bases, with 5 bases of the junction left unmatched. This CDR3 comprises 17 residues. Worth noting for this clone: Its antigen is not identified.

Clones were sequenced by immunoSEQ multiplex PCR, and TCRdb holds only the in-frame ones, with some missing. Here the sample spans about 61,000 clones, more than 70% being singletons. Blood got drawn at baseline, again on cycle 4 day 1, and then on cycle 7 day 1. This sequence originates from an adult with an advanced solid tumor such as melanoma, head and neck, liver or kidney cancer. V and J are TRBV9 and TRBJ2-2, with 11 bases lining up with TRBD2. This specimen was CD4+ or CD8+ T cells sorted from blood, taken in a trial of the OX40 agonist ivuxolimab. CDR3 bases: TGTGCCAGCAGCGTAGGGGGACTAGCGGAGAGCACCGGGGAGCTGTTTTTT. Translated, it gives CASSVGGLAESTGELFF.